This T cell receptor beta chain was found in a study of blood T cell repertoires in COVID-19 (dated by TCRdb to 2020 to 2021). The study in broad terms: Samples covering the acute and convalescent phases of COVID-19 were provided by collaborators in the United States, Italy and Spain. Subjects who had been exposed to COVID-19, were actively infected with it, or had recovered from it provided the deeply sampled blood TCRbeta repertoires that made up the dataset. The material from the prospective study consisted of cDNA or gDNA derived from T cells, B-cell-depleted T cells, or PBMCs. Where available, HLA class I and class II types were taken from metadata supplied by the sample provider and were not determined by assay-based typing. A freely available public database, intended as a resource for researchers studying the immune response to SARS-CoV-2, is where the repertoires were released. The samples were drawn from the first 160 participants of the ongoing ImmuneRACE study and from 950 to 1,500 subjects provided by 6 global collaborators. Nearly every sample came with metadata listing a de-identified subject ID, COVID-19 status, age in years and sex. Paper-wide results and their limitations: The amount of clinical and demographic metadata varied by source and participant and was provided uncurated.

This clone appeared a single time. No cognate antigen has been identified for it. Base qualities are missing; no much larger clone stands one base away. Whole blood was collected in K2EDTA tubes by collaborating institutions according to the institutions' own protocols. Collaborator samples were shipped for TCRbeta analysis as frozen whole blood, isolated PBMCs, or DNA extracted from either sample type. The CDR3 runs 17 amino acids, cysteine and phenylalanine included. Only CDR3 DNA is held: 51 bases, read in frame from base 1. Compared with germline, V lacks 4 bases and J lacks 4 bases; bases without a gene match: 11. CDR1 and CDR2, per the germline V gene, are SGHRS and YFSETQ. TCRbeta CDR3 regions were amplified from genomic DNA by means of the immunoSEQ Assay, a bias-controlled multiplex PCR. The study's own analysis went as follows. Within the assay, amplification of reference gene primers was used to estimate how many nucleated cells each sample contained. To quantify the absolute abundance of each unique TCRbeta CDR3 rearrangement, sequence reads were collapsed and filtered. For each sample, productive Simpson clonality was calculated as the square root of Simpson's diversity index across productive rearrangements. Imported from immuneACCESS, the table was reduced by TCRdb to in-frame sequences with V and J called. These copies leave out some clones; in studies compared against another copy, an unresolved V gene accounts for under half, and the cause of the remainder is not known. V and J calls and clone size are given by that table; D and trimming were obtained from the DNA. Across this sample there are about 91,000 clones, with 82% seen only once. Clones ranked in the top ten supply approximately 6.8% of the sample.

The sequencing input was peripheral blood. The rearranged chain carries TRBV5-1 and TRBJ2-3, with 11 junctional bases fitting TRBD1. The clonotype originates from a man in his fifties with active or convalescent COVID-19. The DNA sequence is as follows: TGCGCCAGCAGCCCGAACGCCCCGGGACAGGGGGCAGATACGCAGTATTTT. The translation is CASSPNAPGQGADTQYF. Where the CDR3 stops, the reference TRBV5-1 and TRBJ2-3 genes take over; the full variable domain is KAGVTQTPRYLIKTRGQQVTLSCSPISGHRSVSWYQQTPGQGLQFLFEYFSETQRNKGNFPGRFSGRQFSNSRSEMNVSTLELGDSALYLCASSPNAPGQGADTQYFGPGTRLTVL.